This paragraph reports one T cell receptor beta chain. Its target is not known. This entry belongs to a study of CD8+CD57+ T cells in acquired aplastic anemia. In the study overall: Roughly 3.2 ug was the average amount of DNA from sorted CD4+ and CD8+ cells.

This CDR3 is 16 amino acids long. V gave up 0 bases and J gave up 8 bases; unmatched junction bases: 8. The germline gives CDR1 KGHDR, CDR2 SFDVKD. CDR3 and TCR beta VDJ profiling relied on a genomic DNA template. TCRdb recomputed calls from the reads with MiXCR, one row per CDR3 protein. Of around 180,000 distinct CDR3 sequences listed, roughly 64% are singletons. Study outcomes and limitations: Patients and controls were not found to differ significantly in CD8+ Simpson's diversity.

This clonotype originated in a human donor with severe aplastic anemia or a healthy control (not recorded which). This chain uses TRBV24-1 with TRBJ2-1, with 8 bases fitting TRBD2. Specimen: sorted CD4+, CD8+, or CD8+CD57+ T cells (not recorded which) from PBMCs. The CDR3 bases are TGTGCCACCAGTGATTTGGCGGGGGGAACTTTCGATGAGCAGTTCTTC. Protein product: CATSDLAGGTFDEQFF.